A selection of T cell receptor beta chains follows, all from one sample in a study of human T cells and chemical hapten exposure. TCRdb used MiXCR to reprocess the RACE reads, holding one entry per CDR3 protein. The table has a few hundred thousand distinct CDR3 sequences, about 4.8% seen once. The material was whole blood, obtained in connection with sensitization to the hapten diphenylcyclopropenone (DPC). These receptors originate from a woman aged 50 to 65 with alopecia areata. Some clones in this sample may be carry-over from other donors' samples. Each CDR3 is given with its conserved first and last residue. Fields, in order: clone size, D gene, J gene, V gene, CDR3 protein, CDR3 DNA. A D gene is named only where the DNA matches it firmly. Clone sizes are given selectively: once, few, many, or a class where the clone is expanded.

clone_size: many; d_call: -; j_call: TRBJ2-1; v_call: TRBV6-2/TRBV6-3; cdr3_aa: CASSYRPSYNEQFF; cdr3_nt: TGTGCCAGCAGTTACCGGCCCTCCTACAATGAGCAGTTCTTC
clone_size: -; d_call: -; j_call: TRBJ1-2; v_call: TRBV13; cdr3_aa: CASSLGRGSDYTF; cdr3_nt: TGTGCCAGCAGCTTAGGCAGGGGATCCGACTACACCTTC
clone_size: many; d_call: -; j_call: TRBJ2-7; v_call: TRBV6-1; cdr3_aa: CASRPGAAYEQYF; cdr3_nt: TGTGCCAGCAGGCCGGGGGCCGCCTACGAGCAGTACTTC
clone_size: -; d_call: -; j_call: TRBJ1-1; v_call: TRBV4-2; cdr3_aa: CASCGGTEAFF; cdr3_nt: TGTGCCAGCTGCGGGGGCACTGAAGCTTTCTTT
clone_size: many; d_call: -; j_call: TRBJ1-3; v_call: TRBV12-3/TRBV12-4; cdr3_aa: CASSVSTGWGNTIYF; cdr3_nt: TGTGCCAGCAGTGTCTCGACCGGGTGGGGAAACACCATATATTTT
clone_size: many; d_call: -; j_call: TRBJ1-4; v_call: TRBV5-1; cdr3_aa: CASTLGMANEKLFF; cdr3_nt: TGCGCCAGCACCTTGGGGATGGCTAATGAAAAACTGTTTTTT
clone_size: many; d_call: -; j_call: TRBJ2-7; v_call: TRBV10-3; cdr3_aa: CAISAVGYEQYF; cdr3_nt: TGTGCCATCAGTGCCGTCGGGTACGAGCAGTACTTC
clone_size: many; d_call: -; j_call: TRBJ1-2; v_call: TRBV20-1; cdr3_aa: CSARVKSAAGYTF; cdr3_nt: TGCAGTGCTAGAGTGAAGTCTGCTGCTGGCTACACCTTC
clone_size: many; d_call: -; j_call: TRBJ1-1; v_call: TRBV20-1; cdr3_aa: CSAQQGDTEAFF; cdr3_nt: TGCAGTGCCCAACAGGGCGACACTGAAGCTTTCTTT
clone_size: few; d_call: -; j_call: TRBJ2-7; v_call: TRBV14; cdr3_aa: CASSQKPLRRPLLYEQYF; cdr3_nt: TGTGCCAGCAGCCAAAAGCCCCTCCGCAGGCCGTTACTATACGAGCAGTACTTC
clone_size: many; d_call: TRBD1; j_call: TRBJ1-5; v_call: TRBV12-3/TRBV12-4; cdr3_aa: CASSLYDRGSNQPQHF; cdr3_nt: TGTGCCAGCAGCCTGTATGACAGGGGAAGCAATCAGCCCCAGCATTTT
clone_size: -; d_call: -; j_call: TRBJ1-1; v_call: TRBV28; cdr3_aa: CASSLVGRTLNTEAFF; cdr3_nt: TGTGCCAGCAGTTTAGTGGGTAGGACATTAAACACTGAAGCTTTCTTT
clone_size: -; d_call: -; j_call: TRBJ1-1; v_call: TRBV29-1; cdr3_aa: CMVGEGILTEAFF; cdr3_nt: TGCATGGTGGGGGAAGGGATTTTGACTGAAGCTTTCTTT
clone_size: many; d_call: -; j_call: TRBJ1-2; v_call: TRBV18; cdr3_aa: CASSPNTGQPTYGYTF; cdr3_nt: TGTGCCAGCTCACCAAATACAGGGCAACCTACTTATGGCTACACCTTC
clone_size: many; d_call: -; j_call: TRBJ1-1; v_call: TRBV13; cdr3_aa: CASSRWRNTEAFF; cdr3_nt: TGTGCCAGCAGCCGCTGGAGGAACACTGAAGCTTTCTTT
clone_size: -; d_call: TRBD1; j_call: TRBJ2-7; v_call: TRBV29-1; cdr3_aa: CSVDRDRGQEQYF; cdr3_nt: TGCAGCGTTGATCGGGACAGGGGGCAGGAGCAGTACTTC
clone_size: -; d_call: -; j_call: TRBJ1-1; v_call: TRBV28; cdr3_aa: CASSRNREAFF; cdr3_nt: TGTGCCAGCAGCCGAAACAGAGAAGCTTTCTTT
clone_size: many; d_call: TRBD1; j_call: TRBJ2-1; v_call: TRBV6-6; cdr3_aa: CASSKGQGAWNEQFF; cdr3_nt: TGTGCCAGCAGTAAAGGACAGGGGGCTTGGAATGAGCAGTTCTTC
clone_size: -; d_call: -; j_call: TRBJ1-1; v_call: TRBV6-6; cdr3_aa: CASSSPLGGLNTEAFF; cdr3_nt: TGTGCCAGCAGTTCCCCGCTTGGGGGGTTGAACACTGAAGCTTTCTTT
clone_size: -; d_call: -; j_call: TRBJ2-1; v_call: TRBV20-1; cdr3_aa: CSAPAAGGPNEQFF; cdr3_nt: TGCAGTGCTCCCGCTGCTGGGGGACCCAATGAGCAGTTCTTC
clone_size: -; d_call: -; j_call: TRBJ1-6; v_call: TRBV6-5; cdr3_aa: CASRTDYYNSPLHF; cdr3_nt: TGTGCCAGCAGAACGGATTACTATAATTCACCCCTCCACTTT
clone_size: -; d_call: -; j_call: TRBJ2-3; v_call: TRBV19; cdr3_aa: CASLAQNTQYF; cdr3_nt: TGTGCCAGCCTTGCCCAAAATACGCAGTATTTT
clone_size: few; d_call: -; j_call: TRBJ1-5; v_call: TRBV6-1; cdr3_aa: CASSEFNDGRNQPQHF; cdr3_nt: TGTGCCAGCAGTGAATTCAATGACGGCCGCAATCAGCCCCAGCATTTT
clone_size: few; d_call: TRBD1; j_call: TRBJ1-1; v_call: TRBV28; cdr3_aa: CASSNQGGNTEAFF; cdr3_nt: TGTGCCAGCAGTAACCAGGGGGGGAACACTGAAGCTTTCTTT
clone_size: -; d_call: TRBD1; j_call: TRBJ1-2; v_call: TRBV7-3; cdr3_aa: CASSSSGTGGDYGYTF; cdr3_nt: TGTGCCAGCAGCTCCTCCGGGACAGGGGGCGACTATGGCTACACCTTC
clone_size: many; d_call: -; j_call: TRBJ1-1; v_call: TRBV29-1; cdr3_aa: CSVGQTNTEAFF; cdr3_nt: TGCAGCGTTGGGCAGACGAACACTGAAGCTTTCTTT
clone_size: many; d_call: -; j_call: TRBJ1-1; v_call: TRBV20-1; cdr3_aa: CSAPFNTEAFF; cdr3_nt: TGCAGTGCGCCTTTCAACACTGAAGCTTTCTTT
clone_size: few; d_call: -; j_call: TRBJ2-3; v_call: TRBV18; cdr3_aa: CASSPLSADTQYF; cdr3_nt: TGTGCCAGCTCACCACTGTCCGCAGATACGCAGTATTTT
clone_size: many; d_call: TRBD2; j_call: TRBJ2-1; v_call: TRBV29-1; cdr3_aa: CSVVGTSGRNYNEQFF; cdr3_nt: TGCAGCGTTGTGGGCACTAGCGGGAGGAACTACAATGAGCAGTTCTTC
clone_size: many; d_call: -; j_call: TRBJ1-1; v_call: TRBV5-1; cdr3_aa: CASSLATWTATATEAFF; cdr3_nt: TGCGCCAGCAGCTTGGCCACTTGGACAGCGACGGCCACTGAAGCTTTCTTT
clone_size: many; d_call: TRBD1; j_call: TRBJ1-6; v_call: TRBV9; cdr3_aa: CASSEGTGSSPLHF; cdr3_nt: TGTGCCAGCAGCGAGGGGACAGGGAGTTCACCCCTCCACTTT
clone_size: many; d_call: TRBD1; j_call: TRBJ2-1; v_call: TRBV6-1; cdr3_aa: CASSEQRGRIYNEQFF; cdr3_nt: TGTGCCAGCAGTGAACAGAGGGGGCGAATCTACAATGAGCAGTTCTTC
clone_size: -; d_call: -; j_call: TRBJ1-5; v_call: TRBV11-2; cdr3_aa: CASSFGTLSNQPQHF; cdr3_nt: TGTGCCAGCAGCTTTGGGACACTTAGCAATCAGCCCCAGCATTTT
clone_size: -; d_call: -; j_call: TRBJ1-4; v_call: TRBV11-2; cdr3_aa: CASSFTGGWEKLFF; cdr3_nt: TGTGCCAGCAGCTTTACAGGTGGATGGGAAAAACTGTTTTTT